What follows are 2 T cell receptor beta chains derived from one specimen sequenced in a study of blood T cells in healthy people across ages. A J-beta primer mix and a sample-barcoded 5' primer were used in a second PCR of roughly 7 to 12 cycles. TCRdb reanalysed the 5' RACE reads using MiXCR and keeps one entry per CDR3 protein. The sample lists about 1.4 million distinct CDR3 sequences; approximately 63% were seen once. The material sequenced was blood. These receptors were taken from a man between 18 and 35 years old in good health.

The chain links TRBV2 to TRBJ2-7, with D perhaps given as TRBD1 or TRBD2 (5 bases each). V was cut by 7 bases and J by 3 bases, with 19 bases left in between. The CDR3 runs 15 residues. Looked up from germline, CDR1 is SNHLY and CDR2 is FYNNEI. The CDR3 protein is CASILPHGANYEQYF. DNA of the CDR3: TGTGCCAGCATCCTCCCTCACGGGGCCAACTACGAGCAGTACTTC.

This chain connects TRBV10-3 to TRBJ2-1; possible D gene TRBD2, 5 bases. The V end was cut by 6 bases, the J end by 12 bases, with 15 bases between. This CDR3 region has 12 residues. Germline V CDR1 and CDR2: ENHRY, SYGVKD. In DNA form, the CDR3 reads TGTGCCATCAGGAAAACGGACCTAGCGCAGTTCTTC. Amino acids: CAIRKTDLAQFF.